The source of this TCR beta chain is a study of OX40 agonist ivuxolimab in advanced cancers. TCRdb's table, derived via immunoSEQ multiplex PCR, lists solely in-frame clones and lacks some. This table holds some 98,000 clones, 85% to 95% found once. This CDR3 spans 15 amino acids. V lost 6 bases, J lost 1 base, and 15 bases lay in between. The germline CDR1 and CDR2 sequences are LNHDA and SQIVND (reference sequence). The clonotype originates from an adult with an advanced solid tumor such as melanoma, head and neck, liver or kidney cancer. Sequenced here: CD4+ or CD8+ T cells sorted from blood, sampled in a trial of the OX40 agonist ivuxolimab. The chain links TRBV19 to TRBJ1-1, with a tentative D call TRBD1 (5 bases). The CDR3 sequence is CASRGFGTENTEAFF. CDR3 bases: TGTGCCAGTAGGGGTTTCGGGACCGAGAACACTGAAGCTTTCTTT.